This passage covers 22 T cell receptor beta chains from one sample sequenced in a study of blood T cell repertoires in COVID-19. Assay used: immunoSEQ multiplex PCR; TCRdb lists only in-frame clones, some missing. The sample includes tens of thousands of clones, roughly 90% of them seen just once. The specimen was peripheral blood. The receptors derive from a woman aged 45-60 years with active or convalescent COVID-19.

The chain has TRBV9 and TRBJ1-1; 11 bases align to TRBD1. V trimming: 4 bases; J trimming: 0 bases; junction bases outside the gene matches: 5. CDR1 SGDLS and CDR2 YYNGEE come from the germline V gene. The CDR3 is 16 residues long. The CDR3 DNA is TGTGCCAGCAGCCCAGGGACAGGGGGTCTGAACACTGAAGCTTTCTTT. It translates to CASSPGTGGLNTEAFF.

This chain joins TRBV5-1 and TRBJ1-3, with D possibly matching TRBD1 (6 bases). The CDR3 sequence is 16 residues long. The V gene lost 3 bases and the J gene lost 1 base, with 14 bases spanning the gap. CDR1 SGHRS and CDR2 YFSETQ come from the germline V gene. CDR3 residues: CASSSTGTSSGNTIYF. The CDR3 DNA reads TGCGCCAGCAGCTCGACCGGGACAAGTTCTGGAAACACCATATATTTT. The full variable domain, in which reference TRBV5-1 and TRBJ1-3 provide the parts outside the CDR3, is KAGVTQTPRYLIKTRGQQVTLSCSPISGHRSVSWYQQTPGQGLQFLFEYFSETQRNKGNFPGRFSGRQFSNSRSEMNVSTLELGDSALYLCASSSTGTSSGNTIYFGEGSWLTVV.

This clone was seen a few times. J is TRBJ2-2 and V is TRBV4-2; D might be TRBD2 (5 bases). Trimming took 4 bases from V and 6 from J, leaving 15 bases between them. This CDR3 region has 15 residues. Germline V gene data show CDR1 as LGHNA and CDR2 as YNFKEQ. The DNA of the CDR3 is TGTGCCAGCAGCCCAGTACTAGGTCGGGCCGGGGAGCTGTTTTTT. It specifies CASSPVLGRAGELFF.

The chain uses TRBV25-1 and TRBJ2-1, with 10 bases that match TRBD2. CDR3 length equals 16 residues. The V gene end was trimmed by 0 bases and the J gene end by 6 bases; junction bases not matched to a gene: 5. The V gene's germline CDR1 is MGHDK and CDR2 SYGVNS. CDR3 sequence: CASSEYEREGRNEQFF. CDR3 coding DNA: TGTGCCAGCAGTGAATATGAGCGGGAGGGCCGCAATGAGCAGTTCTTC.

This chain uses TRBV5-4 with TRBJ2-1; no reliable D call. With 4 bases removed from V and 3 bases from J, the gap between germline ends came to 14 bases. Germline V gene data show CDR1 as SGHNT and CDR2 as YYREEE (reference sequence). The CDR3 has 15 residues. The DNA of the CDR3 is TGTGCCAGCAGCCCAAGCGAGTTGGGCTACAATGAGCAGTTCTTC. Translating it yields CASSPSELGYNEQFF.

The rearrangement joins TRBV15 to TRBJ2-3; 10 bases map to TRBD2. The germline gives CDR1 LNHNV, CDR2 YYDKDF (reference sequence). With 3 bases clipped from V and 3 bases from J, the junction kept 3 bases outside the gene matches. CDR3 length equals 15 residues. DNA of the CDR3: TGTGCCACCAGCAGTAGCGGGAGGATAACAGATACGCAGTATTTT. Its protein is CATSSSGRITDTQYF.

The rearrangement joins TRBV15 to TRBJ2-3; 10 bases fit TRBD2. The germline V gene has CDR1 LNHNV and CDR2 YYDKDF (reference sequence). V shed 3 bases and J 5 bases; nucleotides not matched to a gene: 8. The CDR3 covers 16 residues. CDR3 DNA: TGTGCCACCAGCAGCGGTCTAGCGGGAGAAGGAGATACGCAGTATTTT. This translates into CATSSGLAGEGDTQYF.

This clone was counted a few times. The chain carries TRBV7-9 and TRBJ1-4, with 8 bases fitting TRBD1. V lost 5 bases to trimming and J lost 7 bases; unmatched junction nucleotides: 9. Germline CDR1 SEHNR, CDR2 FQNEAQ (reference sequence). The CDR3 consists of 15 residues. The CDR3 here is CASSPGQGLFEKLFF. CDR3 nucleotides: TGTGCCAGCAGCCCCGGACAGGGTTTGTTTGAAAAACTGTTTTTT.

This sequence joins TRBV28 and TRBJ1-2; perhaps TRBD1 as D (6 bases). CDR1 is MDHEN, CDR2 SYDVKM, per germline. Trimming stripped 10 bases from V and 2 bases from J, with 11 bases between. CDR3 length equals 12 residues. CDR3 in amino acids: CANSRGNYGYTF. In DNA, the CDR3 is TGTGCCAATTCCAGGGGAAACTATGGCTACACCTTC.

This clone was picked up one time. The CDR3 region has the DNA TGTGCCAGCAGCATCAGACAGGGGAACCCTCAAGAGACCCAGTACTTC. Translated: CASSIRQGNPQETQYF. This chain uses TRBV9 with TRBJ2-5; 8 positions agree with TRBD1. CDR1 SGDLS and CDR2 YYNGEE come from the germline V gene. CDR3 length: 16 amino acids. V shed 4 bases, J shed 2 bases, and the junction held 10 bases outside the gene matches.

Remarks on this clone: Relative to the germline gene, one junction end is altered; a read error may explain this. CDR3 residues: CASSLGGMLGTDTQYF. The CDR3 DNA is TGTGCTAGCAGCTTGGGCGGGATGCTAGGCACAGATACGCAGTATTTT. The chain recombines TRBV7-7 with TRBJ2-3; D is perhaps TRBD2 (6 bases). The germline CDR1 and CDR2 sequences are SSHAT and FNYEAQ (reference sequence). The CDR3 consists of 16 residues.

The V call is TRBV2, the J call TRBJ2-2; no firm D call. Germline values: CDR1 SNHLY, CDR2 FYNNEI. Between the trimmed V and J ends, which lost 6 bases and 4 bases, there was a span of 12 bases. The CDR3 spans 14 residues. CDR3 DNA sequence: TGTGCCAGCAGCGCAGAGACGGGCACCGGGGAGCTGTTTTTT. It yields the protein CASSAETGTGELFF.

This clone was counted between two and nine times. J is TRBJ2-7 and V is TRBV5-1; 10 positions match TRBD1. CDR3 length equals 16 residues. V shed 6 bases and J 6 bases; nucleotides not matched to a gene: 15. Germline-derived CDR1 and CDR2 are SGHRS and YFSETQ. The CDR3: CASTQWGQGIPGEQYF. The CDR3 DNA reads TGCGCCAGCACGCAGTGGGGACAGGGGATCCCGGGCGAGCAGTACTTC.

V is TRBV10-3 and J is TRBJ1-1, with TRBD1 as a possible D gene (5 bases). V dropped 6 bases and J dropped 3 bases, with 14 bases sitting between them. Germline V gene lookup returns CDR1 ENHRY and CDR2 SYGVKD. The length of the CDR3 is 14 residues. In nucleotides, the CDR3 is TGTGCCATCAGACCCGGGTCGACAGACACTGAAGCTTTCTTT. Its translation is CAIRPGSTDTEAFF.

This clone is a singleton in its sample. This chain links TRBV19 with TRBJ1-5; D is unclear. The CDR3 extends over 14 amino acids. The germline gives CDR1 LNHDA, CDR2 SQIVND (reference sequence). Trimming took 3 bases from V and 6 from J, leaving 12 bases between them. CDR3 loop: CASSIGFGSQPQHF. The CDR3 DNA sequence: TGTGCCAGTAGTATTGGGTTCGGGTCTCAGCCCCAGCATTTT.

This clone was detected once. V gene TRBV9 combines with J gene TRBJ1-5; 7 bases align to TRBD1. The trim removed 8 bases at V and 5 bases at J, leaving 10 bases unmatched. The CDR3 runs to 14 residues. Germline V CDR1 and CDR2: SGDLS, YYNGEE. The CDR3 loop reads CASPLGQVHQPQHF. The DNA for the CDR3 is TGTGCCAGTCCACTAGGACAGGTTCATCAGCCCCAGCATTTT.

The chain has TRBV5-1 and TRBJ1-1; the D gene is possibly TRBD1 (5 bases). Per germline, CDR1 SGHRS and CDR2 YFSETQ. Trimming shortened V by 0 bases and J by 1 base, and 10 bases separated the two germline ends. This CDR3 region has 15 residues. The CDR3 DNA follows: TGCGCCAGCAGCTTGGTCGGCCAGGGGAACACTGAAGCTTTCTTT. Translating it yields CASSLVGQGNTEAFF.

The sample holds one count of this clone. This chain uses TRBV7-2 with TRBJ2-1, with D uncertain. CDR1 and CDR2 from the germline V gene are SGHTA and FQGNSA. V dropped 2 bases and J dropped 5 bases, with 4 bases sitting between them. CDR3 length equals 12 residues. The CDR3 nucleotides are TGTGCCAGCAGCTTATATAACAATGAGCAGTTCTTC. This sequence encodes CASSLYNNEQFF.

The gene calls are TRBV5-1 and TRBJ1-1, with D possibly being TRBD1 (6 bases). Germline CDR1 and CDR2: SGHRS and YFSETQ. The CDR3 sequence is 15 residues long. Trimming removed 4 bases at V and 0 bases at J, with 13 bases between. Here the CDR3 DNA reads TGCGCCAGCAGCCCCGCGACAGGAATGAACACTGAAGCTTTCTTT. This translates into CASSPATGMNTEAFF.

This chain uses TRBV7-9 with TRBJ2-1; D ambiguous. The CDR3 loop spans 13 amino acids. CDR1 is SEHNR and CDR2 is FQNEAQ in the germline V gene (reference sequence). V gave up 1 base and J gave up 10 bases, with 11 bases separating them. CDR3: CASSLGSTEEQFF. The CDR3, as DNA: TGTGCCAGCAGCTTAGGATCCACAGAGGAGCAGTTCTTC. Drawing the rest from reference TRBV7-9 and TRBJ2-1, the complete variable domain is DTGVSQNPRHKITKRGQNVTFRCDPISEHNRLYWYRQTLGQGPEFLTYFQNEAQLEKSRLLSDRFSAERPKGSFSTLEIQRTEQGDSAMYLCASSLGSTEEQFFGPGTRLTVL.

This rearrangement joins TRBV2 to TRBJ2-2, with 8 positions matching TRBD2. V gave up 5 bases and J gave up 0 bases; unmatched junction bases: 2. The germline V gene encodes CDR1 SNHLY and CDR2 FYNNEI. The CDR3 loop spans 15 amino acids. Here the CDR3 DNA reads TGTGCCAGCAGTCTAGCGGGCACGAACACCGGGGAGCTGTTTTTT. Protein product: CASSLAGTNTGELFF. Looking up the rest from reference TRBV2 and TRBJ2-2 gives the full variable domain: EPEVTQTPSHQVTQMGQEVILRCVPISNHLYFYWYRQILGQKVEFLVSFYNNEISEKSEIFDDQFSVERPDGSNFTLKIRSTKLEDSAMYFCASSLAGTNTGELFFGEGSRLTVL.

This chain connects TRBV7-9 to TRBJ1-5; D is perhaps TRBD1 (5 bases). The germline V gene encodes CDR1 SEHNR and CDR2 FQNEAQ (reference sequence). V was clipped by 2 bases and J by 9 bases, with 17 bases between them. This CDR3 comprises 15 residues. CDR3 loop: CASSLSGTLYAPQHF. The CDR3 coding sequence is TGTGCCAGCAGCTTAAGCGGGACCCTATATGCGCCCCAGCATTTT.